This note documents a single T cell receptor beta chain sequence. This entry comes from a study of siplizumab effects on memory and regulatory T cells. This table comes from immunoSEQ multiplex PCR, and its TCRdb copy is limited to in-frame clones, with some not included. The data contain fewer than 120,000 clones, roughly 92% of them singletons. Between the trimmed V and J ends, which lost 5 bases and 5 bases, there was a span of 10 bases. The germline V gene has CDR1 SGHAT and CDR2 FQNNGV. CDR3 size: 12 residues. This TCR came from a human donor in good health. Specimen: CD4+ T cells sorted from blood. This rearrangement joins TRBV11-2 to TRBJ2-7; perhaps TRBD2 as D (6 bases). The CDR3 loop reads CASSPRGDEQYF. DNA of the CDR3: TGTGCCAGCAGCCCCCGCGGGGACGAGCAGTACTTC. Full variable domain (missing parts from reference TRBV11-2 and TRBJ2-7): EAGVAQSPRYKIIEKRQSVAFWCNPISGHATLYWYQQILGQGPKLLIQFQNNGVVDDSQLPKDRFSAERLKGVDSTLKIQPAKLEDSAVYLCASSPRGDEQYFGPGTRLTVT.